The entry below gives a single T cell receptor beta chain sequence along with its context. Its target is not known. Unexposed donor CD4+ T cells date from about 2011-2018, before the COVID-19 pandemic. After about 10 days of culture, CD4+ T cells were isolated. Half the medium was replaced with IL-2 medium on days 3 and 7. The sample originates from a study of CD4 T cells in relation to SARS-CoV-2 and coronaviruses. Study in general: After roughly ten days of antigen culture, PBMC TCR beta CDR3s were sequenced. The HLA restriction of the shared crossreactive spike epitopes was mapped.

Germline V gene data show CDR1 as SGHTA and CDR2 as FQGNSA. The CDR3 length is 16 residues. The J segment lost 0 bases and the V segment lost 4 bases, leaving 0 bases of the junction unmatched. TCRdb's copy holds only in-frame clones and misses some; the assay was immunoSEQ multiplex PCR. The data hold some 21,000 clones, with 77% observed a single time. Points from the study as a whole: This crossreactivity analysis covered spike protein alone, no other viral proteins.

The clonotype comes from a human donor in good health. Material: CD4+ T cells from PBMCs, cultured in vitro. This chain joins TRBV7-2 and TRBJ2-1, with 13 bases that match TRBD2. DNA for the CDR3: TGTGCCAGCAGCTGGACTAGCGGGGGCTCCTACAATGAGCAGTTCTTC. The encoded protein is CASSWTSGGSYNEQFF.